This T cell receptor beta chain came from a study of CD8 T cells in Susac syndrome. About the study: Sequenced Susac syndrome patients included 5 or 6 with clinically active disease and about eight in remission. Whole-study findings and limits: In Susac patients, clonal expansion was not detected in CD4+ cells.

This clonotype was seen once. Its cognate antigen is unknown. With random hexamers, 0.5 to 1 ug RNA was reverse transcribed. The TCR beta CDR3 was amplified by immunoSEQ multiplex PCR across 54 Vbeta, 13 Jbeta. A single record per CDR3 protein comes from TCRdb applying MiXCR to the immunoSEQ multiplex PCR reads. Of about 170,000 distinct CDR3 sequences listed, around 95% were seen once; the top ten hold less than 0.15%. This CDR3 region has 15 residues. Per the germline V gene, CDR1 is MNHEY and CDR2 is SMNVEV (reference sequence). V lost 5 bases and J lost 5; bases outside the gene matches: 10. The sequenced sample was CD4+ T cells from PBMCs. This chain joins TRBV27 and TRBJ2-7; TRBD1 aligns across 9 bases. This receptor was taken from a human donor with Susac syndrome. The CDR3: CASSRKQGARDEQYV. The DNA of the CDR3 is TGTGCCAGCAGTCGTAAACAGGGGGCGAGGGACGAGCAGTACGTC.